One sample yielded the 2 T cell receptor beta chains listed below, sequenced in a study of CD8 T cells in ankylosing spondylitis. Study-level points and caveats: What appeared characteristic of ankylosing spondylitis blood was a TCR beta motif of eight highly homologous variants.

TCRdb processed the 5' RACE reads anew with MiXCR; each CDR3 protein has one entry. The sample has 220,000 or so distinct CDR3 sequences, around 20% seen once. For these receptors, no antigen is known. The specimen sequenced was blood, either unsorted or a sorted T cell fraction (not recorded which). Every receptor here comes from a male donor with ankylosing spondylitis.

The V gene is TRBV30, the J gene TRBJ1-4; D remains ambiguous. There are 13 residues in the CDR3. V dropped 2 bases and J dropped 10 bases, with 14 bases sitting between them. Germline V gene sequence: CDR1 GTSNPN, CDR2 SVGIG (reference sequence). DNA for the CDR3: TGTGCCTGGAGTTCGGCCCTGGTGGGAAAACTGTTTTTT. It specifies CAWSSALVGKLFF.

As DNA, the CDR3 is TGTGCCAGCAGTTTCAGCGGGGGGTCGACCGAGCAGTTCTTC. Translated: CASSFSGGSTEQFF. The V gene is TRBV28, the J gene TRBJ2-1, with 9 bases identical to TRBD2. The CDR3 is 14 amino acids. V lost 3 bases to trimming and J lost 10 bases; unmatched junction nucleotides: 7. The germline V gene has CDR1 MDHEN and CDR2 SYDVKM.